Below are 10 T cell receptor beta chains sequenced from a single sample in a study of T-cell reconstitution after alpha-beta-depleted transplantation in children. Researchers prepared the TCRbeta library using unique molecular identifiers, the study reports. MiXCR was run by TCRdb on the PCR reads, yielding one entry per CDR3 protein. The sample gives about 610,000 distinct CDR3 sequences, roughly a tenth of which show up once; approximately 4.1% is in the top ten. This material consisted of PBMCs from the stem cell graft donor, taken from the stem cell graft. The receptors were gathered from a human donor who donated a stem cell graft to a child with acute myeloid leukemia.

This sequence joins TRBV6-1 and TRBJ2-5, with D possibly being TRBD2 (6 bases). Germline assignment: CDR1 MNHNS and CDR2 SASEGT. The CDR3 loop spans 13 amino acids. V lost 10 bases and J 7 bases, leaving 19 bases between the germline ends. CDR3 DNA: TGTGCCACCTCCTCCCGGGAGCCGGGGACCCAGTACTTC. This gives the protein CATSSREPGTQYF.

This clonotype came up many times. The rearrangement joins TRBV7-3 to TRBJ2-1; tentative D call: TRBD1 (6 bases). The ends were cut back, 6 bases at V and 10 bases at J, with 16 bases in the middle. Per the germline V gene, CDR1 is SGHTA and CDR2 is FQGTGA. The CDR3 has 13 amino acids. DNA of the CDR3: TGTGCCAGCAGACTTACAGGGACGCAAGAGCAGTTCTTC. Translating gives CASRLTGTQEQFF.

The CDR3 protein is CASRRSGQTAAAFF. CDR3 in DNA: TGTGCCAGCAGACGGAGCGGACAGACTGCTGCAGCTTTCTTT. V usage is TRBV12-3 or TRBV12-4 and J usage is TRBJ1-1; the D gene is possibly TRBD1 (6 bases). V was pared by 6 bases and J by 10 bases, with 21 bases between. The CDR3 is made up of 14 amino acids.

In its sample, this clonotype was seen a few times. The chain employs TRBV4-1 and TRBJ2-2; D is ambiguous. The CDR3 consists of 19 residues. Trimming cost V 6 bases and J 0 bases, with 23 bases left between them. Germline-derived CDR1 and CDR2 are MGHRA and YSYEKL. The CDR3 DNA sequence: TGCGCCAGCAGTGAAAGCGTGAAAGGACGTACCGCGAACACCGGGGAGCTGTTTTTT. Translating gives CASSESVKGRTANTGELFF.

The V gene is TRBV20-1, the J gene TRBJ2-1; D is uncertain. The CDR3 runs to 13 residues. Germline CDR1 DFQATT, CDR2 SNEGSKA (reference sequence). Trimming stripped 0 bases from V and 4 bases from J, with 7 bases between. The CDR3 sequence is CSARDPGYNEQFF. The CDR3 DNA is TGCAGTGCTAGAGATCCCGGTTACAATGAGCAGTTCTTC.

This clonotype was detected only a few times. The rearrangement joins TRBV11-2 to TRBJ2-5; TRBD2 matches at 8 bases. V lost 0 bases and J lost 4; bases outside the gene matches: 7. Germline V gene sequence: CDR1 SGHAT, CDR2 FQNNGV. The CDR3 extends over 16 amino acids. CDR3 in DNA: TGTGCCAGCAGCTTAGATAGGGGACTAGGGGCAGAGACCCAGTACTTC. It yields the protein CASSLDRGLGAETQYF.

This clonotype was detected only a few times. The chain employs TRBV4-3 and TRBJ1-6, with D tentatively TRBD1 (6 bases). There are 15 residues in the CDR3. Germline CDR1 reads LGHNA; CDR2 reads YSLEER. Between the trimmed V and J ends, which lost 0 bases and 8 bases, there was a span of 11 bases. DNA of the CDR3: TGCGCCAGCAGCCAAGATAGGACAGTATATTCACCCCTCCACTTT. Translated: CASSQDRTVYSPLHF.

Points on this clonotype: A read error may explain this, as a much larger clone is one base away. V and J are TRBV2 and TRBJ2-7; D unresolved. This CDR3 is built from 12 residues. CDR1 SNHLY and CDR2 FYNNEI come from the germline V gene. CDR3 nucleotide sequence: TGTGCCGGCAGCCCTAGTTGGTACGAGCAGTACTTC. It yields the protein CAGSPSWYEQYF.

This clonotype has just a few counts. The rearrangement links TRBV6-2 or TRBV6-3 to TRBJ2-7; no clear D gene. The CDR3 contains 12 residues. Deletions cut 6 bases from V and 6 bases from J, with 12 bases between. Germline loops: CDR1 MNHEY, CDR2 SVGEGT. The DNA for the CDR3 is TGTGCCAGCAGGGATTCCTCGGGCGAGCAGTACTTC. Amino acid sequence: CASRDSSGEQYF.

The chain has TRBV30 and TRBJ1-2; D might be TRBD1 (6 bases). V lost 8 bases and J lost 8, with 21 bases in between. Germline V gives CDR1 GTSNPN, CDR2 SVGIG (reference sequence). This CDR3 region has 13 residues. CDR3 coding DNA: TGTGCCAAGGGACGTGACAGACAGGAGGGCTACACCTTC. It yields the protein CAKGRDRQEGYTF.